Listed below are T cell receptor beta chains from one sample, sequenced in a study of blood T cell repertoires in COVID-19. Data came from immunoSEQ multiplex PCR; TCRdb stores just in-frame clones and leaves some out. The table has 250,000 to 300,000 clones, 70% to 90% seen once; the top ten hold roughly 4.6%. The sample was peripheral blood. The receptors shown here come from a man aged 60-69 years who had recovered from COVID-19. The CDR3 runs from the conserved cysteine through the conserved F or W. The order of the fields is clone size, V gene, J gene, D gene, CDR3 length, CDR3 DNA, CDR3 protein. D genes are given only for firm matches. Rows may omit the clone size; those that give it use once, few, many or a size class.

clone_size: .; v_call: TRBV6-2/TRBV6-3; j_call: TRBJ2-3; d_call: TRBD2; cdr3_length: 14; cdr3_nt: TGTGCCAGCAGTCTCGGGAGGGCCCCAGATACGCAGTATTTT; cdr3_aa: CASSLGRAPDTQYF
clone_size: once; v_call: TRBV29-1; j_call: TRBJ2-1; d_call: TRBD1; cdr3_length: 14; cdr3_nt: TGCAGCGTTGAAGAGGGGGACAGGGTCAATGAGCAGTTCTTC; cdr3_aa: CSVEEGDRVNEQFF
clone_size: .; v_call: TRBV2; j_call: TRBJ2-2; d_call: .; cdr3_length: 16; cdr3_nt: TGTGCCAGCAGTGAAAGGACCCCCGGGGTAGTCGGGGAGCTGTTTTTT; cdr3_aa: CASSERTPGVVGELFF
clone_size: many; v_call: TRBV5-1; j_call: TRBJ2-5; d_call: TRBD1; cdr3_length: 15; cdr3_nt: TGCGCCAGCAGCTTGGCCGCGACAGGGCAAGAGACCCAGTACTTC; cdr3_aa: CASSLAATGQETQYF
clone_size: .; v_call: TRBV2; j_call: TRBJ2-5; d_call: TRBD2; cdr3_length: 15; cdr3_nt: TGTGCCAGCAGTTTACTAGCGGGAGCGGGCAAGACCCAGTACTTC; cdr3_aa: CASSLLAGAGKTQYF
clone_size: .; v_call: TRBV15; j_call: TRBJ1-4; d_call: TRBD1; cdr3_length: 17; cdr3_nt: TGTGCCACCAGCAGGGACCGGGGACAGGGGGGACGAGAAAAACTGTTTTTT; cdr3_aa: CATSRDRGQGGREKLFF
clone_size: .; v_call: TRBV14; j_call: TRBJ2-5; d_call: .; cdr3_length: 19; cdr3_nt: TGTGCCAGCAGCCAAGTCCCTCGGCAGGGTTTAGCACAGCAAGAGACCCAGTACTTC; cdr3_aa: CASSQVPRQGLAQQETQYF
clone_size: .; v_call: TRBV5-1; j_call: TRBJ1-2; d_call: TRBD1; cdr3_length: 15; cdr3_nt: TGCGCCAGCAGCTTGAAATTGGGGACAGCTTATGGCTACACCTTC; cdr3_aa: CASSLKLGTAYGYTF
clone_size: .; v_call: TRBV12-3/TRBV12-4; j_call: TRBJ1-1; d_call: .; cdr3_length: 13; cdr3_nt: TGTGCCAGCAGTTTAGTGGGTAGAGGTGAAGCTTTCTTT; cdr3_aa: CASSLVGRGEAFF
clone_size: .; v_call: TRBV6-5; j_call: TRBJ2-7; d_call: TRBD2; cdr3_length: 15; cdr3_nt: TGTGCCAGCAGTCCCCTTAGCGGGGGGTCCTACGAGCAGTACTTC; cdr3_aa: CASSPLSGGSYEQYF
clone_size: once; v_call: TRBV9; j_call: TRBJ2-2; d_call: .; cdr3_length: 14; cdr3_nt: TGTGCCAGCAGCCCTCTCAGGGTCACCGGGGAGCTGTTTTTT; cdr3_aa: CASSPLRVTGELFF
clone_size: .; v_call: TRBV27; j_call: TRBJ2-7; d_call: TRBD2; cdr3_length: 15; cdr3_nt: TGTGCCAGCAGTCCACTAGCGTGGGATGGCGACGAGCAGTACTTC; cdr3_aa: CASSPLAWDGDEQYF
clone_size: once; v_call: TRBV7-3; j_call: TRBJ1-4; d_call: TRBD1; cdr3_length: 14; cdr3_nt: TGTGCCAGCGCAGCAGGGGGAATAGGTGAAAAACTGTTTTTT; cdr3_aa: CASAAGGIGEKLFF
clone_size: once; v_call: TRBV24-1; j_call: TRBJ1-5; d_call: .; cdr3_length: 14; cdr3_nt: TGTGCCACCAGTGAAGCCGGGAGAGCGGGGCCCCAGCATTTT; cdr3_aa: CATSEAGRAGPQHF
clone_size: .; v_call: TRBV27; j_call: TRBJ2-7; d_call: .; cdr3_length: 19; cdr3_nt: TGTGCCAGCAGTTCCGGACAGGGCAGGGGTAGCGGGCGGCTCTACGAGCAGTACTTC; cdr3_aa: CASSSGQGRGSGRLYEQYF
clone_size: .; v_call: TRBV7-6; j_call: TRBJ2-5; d_call: TRBD2; cdr3_length: 18; cdr3_nt: TGTGCCAGCAGCTTAGGACTTCTGGTGGGGACTACCAAAGAGACCCAGTACTTC; cdr3_aa: CASSLGLLVGTTKETQYF
clone_size: many; v_call: TRBV5-1; j_call: TRBJ2-7; d_call: TRBD1; cdr3_length: 15; cdr3_nt: TGCGCCAGCAGCTTGGCCGGGACAGGGCTATACGAGCAGTACTTC; cdr3_aa: CASSLAGTGLYEQYF
clone_size: .; v_call: TRBV10-3; j_call: TRBJ2-7; d_call: .; cdr3_length: 13; cdr3_nt: TGTGCCATCAGTCGAACAGGGACCTACGAGCAGTACTTC; cdr3_aa: CAISRTGTYEQYF
clone_size: .; v_call: TRBV6-5; j_call: TRBJ1-4; d_call: .; cdr3_length: 14; cdr3_nt: TGTGCCAGCAGTTACTCGGCAGGGGATGAAAAACTGTTTTTT; cdr3_aa: CASSYSAGDEKLFF
clone_size: .; v_call: TRBV4-1; j_call: TRBJ1-5; d_call: TRBD1; cdr3_length: 16; cdr3_nt: TGCGCCAGCAATCGGCGCGGACAGGAAAGCAATCAGCCCCAGCATTTT; cdr3_aa: CASNRRGQESNQPQHF
clone_size: .; v_call: TRBV5-4; j_call: TRBJ2-7; d_call: .; cdr3_length: 13; cdr3_nt: TGTGCCAGCAGCTTGCAAATGGCGGGCGAGCAGTACTTC; cdr3_aa: CASSLQMAGEQYF
clone_size: .; v_call: TRBV6-6; j_call: TRBJ2-3; d_call: TRBD2; cdr3_length: 12; cdr3_nt: TGTGCCAGCAGTTCTTCCGGACTAGCGTCATATTTT; cdr3_aa: CASSSSGLASYF
clone_size: .; v_call: TRBV3-1/TRBV3-2; j_call: TRBJ2-1; d_call: TRBD2; cdr3_length: 17; cdr3_nt: TGTGCCAGCAGCCAAGGCACGGGACTAGCGGTGTACAATGAGCAGTTCTTC; cdr3_aa: CASSQGTGLAVYNEQFF
clone_size: .; v_call: TRBV13; j_call: TRBJ2-7; d_call: .; cdr3_length: 14; cdr3_nt: TGTGCCAGCAGCTTACAGGGGATCAACTACGAGCAGTACTTC; cdr3_aa: CASSLQGINYEQYF
clone_size: .; v_call: TRBV7-9; j_call: TRBJ2-5; d_call: TRBD2; cdr3_length: 18; cdr3_nt: TGTGCCAGCAGCCCACCCATTCGGCTAGCGGCTCTCCGAGAGACCCAGTACTTC; cdr3_aa: CASSPPIRLAALRETQYF
clone_size: .; v_call: TRBV12-3/TRBV12-4; j_call: TRBJ1-1; d_call: .; cdr3_length: 13; cdr3_nt: TGTGCCAGCAGTTGGACTGGAACGGCTGAAGCTTTCTTT; cdr3_aa: CASSWTGTAEAFF
clone_size: .; v_call: TRBV2; j_call: TRBJ1-1; d_call: TRBD1; cdr3_length: 15; cdr3_nt: TGTGCCAGCCACCTCGCCAGGGGGAAGAACACTGAAGCTTTCTTT; cdr3_aa: CASHLARGKNTEAFF
clone_size: .; v_call: TRBV25-1; j_call: TRBJ2-3; d_call: TRBD1; cdr3_length: 14; cdr3_nt: TGTGCCAGCAGTAGGGACAGAAGCACAGATACGCAGTATTTT; cdr3_aa: CASSRDRSTDTQYF
clone_size: once; v_call: TRBV3-1/TRBV3-2; j_call: TRBJ2-7; d_call: .; cdr3_length: 15; cdr3_nt: TGTGCCAGCAGCCACCAATACAGGGCCCCCTACGAGCAGTACTTC; cdr3_aa: CASSHQYRAPYEQYF
clone_size: .; v_call: TRBV24-1; j_call: TRBJ2-3; d_call: TRBD1; cdr3_length: 16; cdr3_nt: TGTGCCACCGCGAGGGGGGGACAGGGGAATTCGGATACGCAGTATTTT; cdr3_aa: CATARGGQGNSDTQYF
clone_size: .; v_call: TRBV7-2; j_call: TRBJ2-7; d_call: .; cdr3_length: 14; cdr3_nt: TGTGCCAGCAGCTTAGGGGCAGGGCCCTACGAGCAGTACTTC; cdr3_aa: CASSLGAGPYEQYF
clone_size: .; v_call: TRBV5-8; j_call: TRBJ1-5; d_call: TRBD1; cdr3_length: 15; cdr3_nt: TGTGCCAGCAGTCAACGACAGGGGTACAATCAGCCCCAGCATTTT; cdr3_aa: CASSQRQGYNQPQHF
clone_size: few; v_call: TRBV2; j_call: TRBJ2-1; d_call: .; cdr3_length: 12; cdr3_nt: TGTGCCAGCAGTGGCGGTGCTTATGAGCAGTTCTTC; cdr3_aa: CASSGGAYEQFF
clone_size: once; v_call: TRBV5-1; j_call: TRBJ1-1; d_call: .; cdr3_length: 13; cdr3_nt: TGCGCCAGCAGCCCTACCATGAACACTGAAGCTTTCTTT; cdr3_aa: CASSPTMNTEAFF
clone_size: .; v_call: TRBV2; j_call: TRBJ2-3; d_call: TRBD2; cdr3_length: 13; cdr3_nt: TGTGCCAGCGGGGGGGAGCTCACAGATACGCAGTATTTT; cdr3_aa: CASGGELTDTQYF
clone_size: .; v_call: TRBV11-2; j_call: TRBJ2-2; d_call: TRBD1; cdr3_length: 19; cdr3_nt: TGTGCCAGCAGCCTCAACCTGGGACAGGTTCTACCGAACACCGGGGAGCTGTTTTTT; cdr3_aa: CASSLNLGQVLPNTGELFF
clone_size: .; v_call: TRBV2; j_call: TRBJ2-5; d_call: .; cdr3_length: 14; cdr3_nt: TGTGCCAGCAGCCCAACAGGGACCTGGGAGACCCAGTACTTC; cdr3_aa: CASSPTGTWETQYF
clone_size: .; v_call: TRBV7-9; j_call: TRBJ2-7; d_call: TRBD1; cdr3_length: 15; cdr3_nt: TGTGCCAGCAGCTCTGGGACAGGGGGCACCTACGAGCAGTACTTC; cdr3_aa: CASSSGTGGTYEQYF
clone_size: .; v_call: TRBV19; j_call: TRBJ2-3; d_call: TRBD2; cdr3_length: 16; cdr3_nt: TGTGCCAGTGGAGCGCCGGGACTAGGATCTGCAGATACGCAGTATTTT; cdr3_aa: CASGAPGLGSADTQYF
clone_size: .; v_call: TRBV9; j_call: TRBJ1-3; d_call: TRBD1; cdr3_length: 19; cdr3_nt: TGTGCCAGCAGCGAAAGGACAGGGTTTGGGAAAAGCGATGGAAACACCATATATTTT; cdr3_aa: CASSERTGFGKSDGNTIYF
clone_size: .; v_call: TRBV19; j_call: TRBJ2-1; d_call: TRBD1; cdr3_length: 15; cdr3_nt: TGTGCCAGTAGTACGAGACAGGGCAGATACAATGAGCAGTTCTTC; cdr3_aa: CASSTRQGRYNEQFF
clone_size: .; v_call: TRBV28; j_call: TRBJ2-4; d_call: .; cdr3_length: 16; cdr3_nt: TGTGCCAGCAGCCCCGGACAGAGAAAGGGCAAAAACATTCAGTACTTC; cdr3_aa: CASSPGQRKGKNIQYF
clone_size: .; v_call: TRBV5-1; j_call: TRBJ2-2; d_call: TRBD1; cdr3_length: 14; cdr3_nt: TGCGCCAGCAGCTTGGACAGGGGATCAGGGGAGCTGTTTTTT; cdr3_aa: CASSLDRGSGELFF
clone_size: .; v_call: TRBV11-3; j_call: TRBJ2-3; d_call: TRBD2; cdr3_length: 16; cdr3_nt: TGTGCCAGCAGCCCGGGACTAGCGGGAGGGGCAGATACGCAGTATTTT; cdr3_aa: CASSPGLAGGADTQYF
clone_size: .; v_call: TRBV5-1; j_call: TRBJ2-5; d_call: .; cdr3_length: 15; cdr3_nt: TGCGCCAGCAGCCCGGGGGCTAGCGGCCAAGAGACCCAGTACTTC; cdr3_aa: CASSPGASGQETQYF
clone_size: .; v_call: TRBV7-9; j_call: TRBJ1-5; d_call: .; cdr3_length: 13; cdr3_nt: TGTGCCAGCAGTACGTCAGGGATTCAGCCCCAGCATTTT; cdr3_aa: CASSTSGIQPQHF
clone_size: .; v_call: TRBV3-1/TRBV3-2; j_call: TRBJ2-7; d_call: .; cdr3_length: 14; cdr3_nt: TGTGCCAGCAGCCAAGATTTCGGTCGGTCCGAGCAGTACTTC; cdr3_aa: CASSQDFGRSEQYF
clone_size: .; v_call: TRBV2; j_call: TRBJ1-2; d_call: TRBD1; cdr3_length: 15; cdr3_nt: TGTGCCAGCAGTTCAGCGCGGACAGGGTTGGGCGGTTACACCTTC; cdr3_aa: CASSSARTGLGGYTF
clone_size: .; v_call: TRBV18; j_call: TRBJ2-7; d_call: TRBD1; cdr3_length: 14; cdr3_nt: TGTGCCAGCGCCTCGGGACAGGGGGGTGACAAGCAGTACTTC; cdr3_aa: CASASGQGGDKQYF
clone_size: few; v_call: TRBV6-5; j_call: TRBJ1-5; d_call: .; cdr3_length: 14; cdr3_nt: TGTGCCAGCAGGACTTCGACAGCGAATCAGCCCCAGCATTTT; cdr3_aa: CASRTSTANQPQHF
clone_size: .; v_call: TRBV30; j_call: TRBJ1-4; d_call: .; cdr3_length: 16; cdr3_nt: TGTGCCTGGAGTGTAAACAGGGCGATTGTACTTGGAAAACTGTTTTTT; cdr3_aa: CAWSVNRAIVLGKLFF
clone_size: .; v_call: TRBV6-5; j_call: TRBJ2-7; d_call: .; cdr3_length: 11; cdr3_nt: TGTGCCAGCAAGGAGGACTTCCAGCAGTACTTC; cdr3_aa: CASKEDFQQYF
clone_size: .; v_call: TRBV29-1; j_call: TRBJ2-7; d_call: TRBD2; cdr3_length: 14; cdr3_nt: TGCAGCGTTGAAAATAGCGGGAGGATTGAGGAGCAGTACTTC; cdr3_aa: CSVENSGRIEEQYF
clone_size: .; v_call: TRBV11-1; j_call: TRBJ2-7; d_call: .; cdr3_length: 13; cdr3_nt: TGTGCCAGCAGCTTACCGCAGGCGACGGAGCAGTACTTC; cdr3_aa: CASSLPQATEQYF
clone_size: .; v_call: TRBV7-2; j_call: TRBJ2-1; d_call: TRBD2; cdr3_length: 15; cdr3_nt: TGTGCCAGCAGCTTAGGCCGTAGCGGGCTCAATGAGCAGTTCTTC; cdr3_aa: CASSLGRSGLNEQFF